This TCR beta chain originates from a study of CD8+CD57+ T cells in acquired aplastic anemia. Regarding the study as a whole: It was found that some 30 CD8+ CDR3 sequences were shared between patients and controls.

Germline CDR1 and CDR2: WNHNN and SYGVQD (reference sequence). The V gene lost 6 bases and the J gene lost 1 base, with 15 bases spanning the gap. This CDR3 contains 15 residues. Profiling of TCR beta VDJ combinations and CDR3 sequences used genomic DNA as template. A single record per CDR3 protein comes from TCRdb applying MiXCR to the reads. The sample yields some 410,000 distinct CDR3 sequences, 65% to 75% seen once. Comments on this clonotype: The antigen remains undetermined.

Sequencing input: sorted CD4+, CD8+, or CD8+CD57+ T cells (not recorded which) from PBMCs. This sequence was found in a human donor in good health, serving as a control. This chain connects TRBV10-1 to TRBJ1-1, with a tentative D call TRBD1 (6 bases). CDR3 loop: CASSPQGFTNTEAFF. In DNA form, the CDR3 reads TGCGCCAGCAGCCCACAGGGTTTCACGAACACTGAAGCTTTCTTT.